The T cell receptor beta chain under discussion was sequenced for a study of blood T cells in healthy people across ages. The second PCR ran roughly 6 to 11 cycles with a sample-barcoded 5' primer and J-beta primers. From the 5' RACE reads, TCRdb called clonotypes with MiXCR, one entry per CDR3 protein. This table has 800,000 to 1,300,000 distinct CDR3 sequences, approximately 26% appearing once. The total RNA that was extracted per sample amounted to at least 5 micrograms. Findings and caveats of the study: A roughly linear fall in TCR beta diversity per million T cells was seen with increasing age.

This clonotype was recorded a few times. Its antigen is not identified. Per germline, CDR1 SEHNR and CDR2 FQNEAQ (reference sequence). Deletions cut 6 bases from V and 1 base from J, with 14 bases between. CDR3 size: 15 residues. These records were also assigned to another study, of T cells of mothers and their children.

The V call is TRBV7-9, the J call TRBJ2-3; D ambiguous. This sequence originates from a girl aged 2-15 years in good health. Specimen: blood. The CDR3 sequence is CASRSLALGTDTQYF. In nucleotides, the CDR3 is TGTGCCAGCAGGAGCCTCGCCCTCGGCACAGATACGCAGTATTTT.